This T cell receptor beta chain was identified in a study of shared clonotypes between healthy human individuals. Deep was the level used in running the assay. Profiled with immunoSEQ multiplex PCR; TCRdb holds only in-frame clones, not every one. The sample lists more than 2 million clones, 85% to 95% seen once, with roughly 0.13% in the top ten. Points on this clone: Its antigen is not known.

V gave up 5 bases and J gave up 8 bases, with 11 bases separating them. CDR3 length: 11 residues. Looked up from germline, CDR1 is DFQATT and CDR2 is SNEGSKA (reference sequence). Study findings and constraints: Few donors restricted represented genetic and exposure-history diversity. Clonotype sharing among the donors was expected to vary with sequencing depth.

The V call is TRBV20-1, the J call TRBJ2-3, with D tentatively TRBD2 (5 bases). The sequenced sample was naive CD4+ T cells sorted from blood. The subset: CD45RA+ positively selected. The sequence derives from a man aged 18 to 35 in good health. The CDR3 protein is CSAQAAGTQYF. In DNA form, the CDR3 reads TGCAGTGCTCAAGCCGCGGGTACGCAGTATTTT.